This T cell receptor beta chain was observed in a study of T cells expressing NK-cell markers. Turning to the study itself: The study drew TCR beta repertoires from sorted CD3+CD56+NKG2C+, CD3+CD56+NKG2C- and CD3+CD56-NKG2C+ T cells. Points from the study as a whole: In a group of roughly 6 donors, dominant NKG2C+ clonotypes represented roughly 1.0-8% of CD8+ T cells.

Following a re-call of the 5' RACE reads, TCRdb has one entry per CDR3 protein and lacks DNA. This sample carries 440,000 or so distinct CDR3 sequences, with about 7.3% going to the ten biggest clones. CDR1 is MNHNS, CDR2 SASEGT, per germline. The CDR3 runs to 15 residues. Comments on this clonotype: No antigen is known for it.

The chain employs TRBV6-1 and TRBJ1-1. Material: blood T cells: a sorted CD56 or NKG2C T cell subset, CD4+ or CD8+ T cells, or bulk PBMC T cells (not recorded which). This sequence originates from a woman aged 18-70 years in good health. The CDR3 spells CASTHDRRRNTEAFF.